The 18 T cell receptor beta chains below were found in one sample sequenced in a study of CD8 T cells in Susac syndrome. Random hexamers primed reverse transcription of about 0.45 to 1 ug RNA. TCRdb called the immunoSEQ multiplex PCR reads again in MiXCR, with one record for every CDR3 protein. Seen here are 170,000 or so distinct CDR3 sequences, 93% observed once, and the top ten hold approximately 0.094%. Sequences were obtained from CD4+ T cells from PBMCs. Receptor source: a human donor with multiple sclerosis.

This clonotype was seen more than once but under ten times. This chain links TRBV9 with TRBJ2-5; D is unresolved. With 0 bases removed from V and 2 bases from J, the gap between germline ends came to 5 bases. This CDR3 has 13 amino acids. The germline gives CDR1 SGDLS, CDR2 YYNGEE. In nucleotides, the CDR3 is TGTGCCAGCAGCGTAGGTACTCAAGAGACCCAGTACTTC. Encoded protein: CASSVGTQETQYF.

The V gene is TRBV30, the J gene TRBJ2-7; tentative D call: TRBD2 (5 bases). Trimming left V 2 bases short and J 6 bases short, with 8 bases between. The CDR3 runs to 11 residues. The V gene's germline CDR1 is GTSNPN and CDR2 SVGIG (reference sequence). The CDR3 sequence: CAWSLASEQYF. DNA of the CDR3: TGTGCCTGGAGTCTAGCTTCCGAGCAGTACTTC.

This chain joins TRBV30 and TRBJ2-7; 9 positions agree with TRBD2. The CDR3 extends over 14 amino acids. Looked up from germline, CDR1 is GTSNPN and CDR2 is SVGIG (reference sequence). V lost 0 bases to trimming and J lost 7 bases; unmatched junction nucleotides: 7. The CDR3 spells CAWSVVAGVGEQYF. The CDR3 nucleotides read TGTGCCTGGAGTGTAGTAGCGGGAGTAGGGGAGCAGTACTTC.

The CDR3 coding sequence is TGTGCCAGCTCCCCCCAGGGACAAGACTACGAGCAGTACTTC. Its protein product is CASSPQGQDYEQYF. The J gene is TRBJ2-7, the V gene TRBV18; tentative D call: TRBD1 (6 bases). Germline CDR1 reads KGHSH; CDR2 reads LQKENI. V shed 6 bases and J shed 3 bases, with 15 bases lying between them. The CDR3 contains 14 residues.

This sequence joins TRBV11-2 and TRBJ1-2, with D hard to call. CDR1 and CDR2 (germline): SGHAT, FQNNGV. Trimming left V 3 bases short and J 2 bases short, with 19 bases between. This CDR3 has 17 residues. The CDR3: CASSLFLPRPFNYGYTF. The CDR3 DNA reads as TGTGCCAGCAGCTTGTTTTTACCCCGACCCTTCAACTATGGCTACACCTTC.

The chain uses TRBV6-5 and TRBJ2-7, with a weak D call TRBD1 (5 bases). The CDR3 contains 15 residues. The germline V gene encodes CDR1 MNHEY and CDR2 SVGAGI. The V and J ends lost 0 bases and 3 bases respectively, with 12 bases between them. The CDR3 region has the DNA TGTGCCAGCAGTTACTCGCAGTGGCAGGGCTACGAGCAGTACTTC. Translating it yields CASSYSQWQGYEQYF.

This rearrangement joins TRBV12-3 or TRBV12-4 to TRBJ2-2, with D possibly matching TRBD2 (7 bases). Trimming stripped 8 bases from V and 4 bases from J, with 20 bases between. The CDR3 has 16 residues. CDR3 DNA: TGTGCCAGCCGGCGGGGGCGGGCCCCGGGCACCGGGGAGCTGTTTTTT. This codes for CASRRGRAPGTGELFF.

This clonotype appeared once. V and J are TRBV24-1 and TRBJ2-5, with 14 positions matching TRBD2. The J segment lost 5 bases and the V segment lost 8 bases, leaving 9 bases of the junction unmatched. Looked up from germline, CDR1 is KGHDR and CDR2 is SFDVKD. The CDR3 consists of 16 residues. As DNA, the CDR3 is TGTGCCACCATCATGACTAGCGGGAGGGCCGGTGAGACCCAGTACTTC. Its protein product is CATIMTSGRAGETQYF.

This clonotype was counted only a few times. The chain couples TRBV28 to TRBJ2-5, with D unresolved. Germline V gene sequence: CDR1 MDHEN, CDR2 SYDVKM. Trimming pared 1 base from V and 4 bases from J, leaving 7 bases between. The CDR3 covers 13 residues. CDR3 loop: CASSLSQAETQYF. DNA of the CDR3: TGTGCCAGCAGTTTATCCCAGGCAGAGACCCAGTACTTC.

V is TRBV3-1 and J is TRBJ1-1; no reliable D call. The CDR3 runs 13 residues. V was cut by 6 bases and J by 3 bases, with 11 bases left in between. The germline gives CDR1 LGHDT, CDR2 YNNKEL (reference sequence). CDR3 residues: CASRPYEDTEAFF. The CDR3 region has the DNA TGTGCCAGCAGGCCCTATGAGGACACTGAAGCTTTCTTT.

The CDR3 region is CASSETQGAGYEQYF. CDR3 DNA: TGTGCCAGCAGTGAAACGCAGGGGGCTGGGTACGAGCAGTACTTC. The chain is built from TRBV6-1 and TRBJ2-7; 8 bases agree with TRBD1. The CDR3 covers 15 residues. Germline values: CDR1 MNHNS, CDR2 SASEGT. Losses at the gene ends were 2 bases for V and 4 bases for J; bases not matched to a gene: 7.

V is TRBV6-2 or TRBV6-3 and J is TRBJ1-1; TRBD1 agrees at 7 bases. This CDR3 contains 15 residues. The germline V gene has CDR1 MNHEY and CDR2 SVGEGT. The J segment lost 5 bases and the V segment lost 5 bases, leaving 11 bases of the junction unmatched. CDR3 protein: CASSPGDRVETEAFF. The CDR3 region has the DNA TGTGCCAGCAGTCCTGGAGACAGGGTTGAAACTGAAGCTTTCTTT.

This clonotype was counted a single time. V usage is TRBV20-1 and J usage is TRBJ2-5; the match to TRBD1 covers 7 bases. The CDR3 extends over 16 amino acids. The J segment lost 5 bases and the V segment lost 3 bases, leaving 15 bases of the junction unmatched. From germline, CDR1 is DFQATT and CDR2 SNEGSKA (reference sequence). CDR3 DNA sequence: TGCAGTGCTAGCTCCTCAGGCAGGGGGACCGGGGAGACCCAGTACTTC. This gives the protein CSASSSGRGTGETQYF.

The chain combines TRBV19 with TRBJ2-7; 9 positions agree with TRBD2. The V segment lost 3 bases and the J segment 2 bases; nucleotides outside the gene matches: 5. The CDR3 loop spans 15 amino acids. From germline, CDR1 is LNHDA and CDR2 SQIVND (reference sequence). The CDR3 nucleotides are TGTGCCAGTAGTATCGTGACTAGCGGTACCTACGAGCAGTACTTC. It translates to CASSIVTSGTYEQYF.

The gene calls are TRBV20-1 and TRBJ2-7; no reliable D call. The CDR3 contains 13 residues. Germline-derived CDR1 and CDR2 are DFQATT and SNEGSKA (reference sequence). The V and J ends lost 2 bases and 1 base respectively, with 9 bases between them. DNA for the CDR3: TGCAGTGCTAGAATGGTAGGATCCTACGAGCAGTACTTC. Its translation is CSARMVGSYEQYF.

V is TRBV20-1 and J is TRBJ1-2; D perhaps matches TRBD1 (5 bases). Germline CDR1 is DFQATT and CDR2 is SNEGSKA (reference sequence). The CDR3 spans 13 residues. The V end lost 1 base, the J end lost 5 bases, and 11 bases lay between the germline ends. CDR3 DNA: TGCAGTGCTAGAGGCGGGACGCCATATGGCTACACCTTC. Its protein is CSARGGTPYGYTF.

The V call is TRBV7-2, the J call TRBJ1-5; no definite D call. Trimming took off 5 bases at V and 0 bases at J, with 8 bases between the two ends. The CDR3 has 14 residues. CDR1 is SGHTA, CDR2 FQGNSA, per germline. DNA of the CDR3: TGTGCCAGCAGCCAGCCATATAGCAATCAGCCCCAGCATTTT. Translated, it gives CASSQPYSNQPQHF.

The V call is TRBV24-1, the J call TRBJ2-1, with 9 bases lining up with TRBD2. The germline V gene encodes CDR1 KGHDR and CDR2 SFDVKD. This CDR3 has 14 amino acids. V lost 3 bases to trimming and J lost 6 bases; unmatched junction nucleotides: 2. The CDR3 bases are TGTGCCACCAGTGATCCTAGCGGGGCCAATGAGCAGTTCTTC. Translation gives CATSDPSGANEQFF.